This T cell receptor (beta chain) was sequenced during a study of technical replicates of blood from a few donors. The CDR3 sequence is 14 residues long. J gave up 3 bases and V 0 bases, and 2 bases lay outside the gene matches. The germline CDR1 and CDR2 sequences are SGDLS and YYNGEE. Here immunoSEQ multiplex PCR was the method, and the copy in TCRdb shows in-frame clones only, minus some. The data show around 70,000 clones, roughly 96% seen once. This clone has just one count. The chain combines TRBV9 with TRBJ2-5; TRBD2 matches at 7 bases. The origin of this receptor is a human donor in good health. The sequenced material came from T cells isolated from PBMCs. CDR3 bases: TGTGCCAGCAGCGTAGAGGGAGGGGAAGAGACCCAGTACTTC. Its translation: CASSVEGGEETQYF.